The 24 T cell receptor beta chains reported below all come from one sample, sequenced in a study of T cell clonality in common variable immunodeficiency. Using immunoSEQ multiplex PCR, the repertoire was profiled, and TCRdb retains in-frame clones only, with some absent. The repertoire consists of roughly 51,000 clones, none detected only once. The specimen sequenced was peripheral blood mononuclear cells. The receptors stem from a person aged 18 to 75 in good health.

This clone was seen at least ten times. The read ends 3 residues early relative to the CDR3; the germline J gene fills the gap. The chain recombines TRBV2 with TRBJ1-3; maybe TRBD1 (6 bases). V lost 6 bases and J 3 bases, leaving 15 bases between the germline ends. Per the germline V gene, CDR1 is SNHLY and CDR2 is FYNNEI. The CDR3 is 15 residues long. The CDR3 sequence: CASSQAQGSGNTIYF. The CDR3 DNA, read in part, is TGTGCCAGCAGCCAAGCACAGGGAAGTGGAAACACC.

In its sample, this clone was seen a few times. The read gets to within 3 residues of the CDR3 end, and the germline J gene fills in the rest. The gene calls are TRBV19 and TRBJ2-1, with 14 bases aligning to TRBD2. Germline V lookup: CDR1 LNHDA, CDR2 SQIVND (reference sequence). V was clipped by 5 bases and J by 0 bases; unmatched bases: 6. The CDR3 has 18 residues. The part of the CDR3 DNA that was read is TGTGCCAGTAGTCTGCGGACTAGCGGGGGGAGCTCCTACAATGAG. Amino acids: CASSLRTSGGSSYNE. From start to end, the CDR3 is CASSLRTSGGSSYNEQFF.

This clone was observed at least ten times. The read stops 3 residues short of the end of the CDR3; the missing end is completed from the germline J gene. This chain joins TRBV12-3 or TRBV12-4 and TRBJ2-5; TRBD2 aligns across 7 bases. V gave up 3 bases and J gave up 1 base; unmatched junction bases: 2. This CDR3 is 14 amino acids long. Incomplete CDR3 DNA: TGTGCCAGCAGTTTGAGCGGGACCCAAGAGACC. It encodes CASSLSGTQET. The CDR3 reads in full as CASSLSGTQETQYF.

This clone showed up many times. The read ends 3 residues before the CDR3 terminus; that terminus is restored from the germline J gene. This chain joins TRBV6-2 or TRBV6-3 and TRBJ2-1, with a possible D match to TRBD2 (6 bases). The ends were cut back, 7 bases at V and 0 bases at J, with 19 bases in the middle. CDR3 length equals 17 residues. CDR1 MNHEY and CDR2 SVGEGT come from the germline V gene. CDR3: CASTGLEGWSSYNEQFF. Incomplete CDR3 DNA: TGTGCCAGCACCGGACTGGAGGGATGGAGCTCCTACAATGAG.

This clone appeared many times. The CDR3 end is not reached by the read, which stops 3 residues before it; the germline J gene fills it in. The rearrangement uses TRBV29-1 and TRBJ1-1, with 10 bases aligning to TRBD1. Per germline, CDR1 SQVTM and CDR2 ANQGSEA. There are 12 residues in the CDR3. Partial CDR3 DNA: TGCAGCGCCCACCGGGACAGGGGTTAT. Amino acid sequence: CSAHRDRGY. The entire CDR3 reads CSAHRDRGYAFF.

This clone has a count of ten or more. The read terminates 3 residues before the CDR3 end, so the remaining end is supplied by the germline J gene. V and J are TRBV4-1 and TRBJ2-7; a possible D gene is TRBD2 (5 bases). The germline V and J ends were trimmed by 0 bases and 4 bases, with 19 bases remaining between them. CDR1 and CDR2 (germline): MGHRA, YSYEKL. The CDR3 loop spans 17 amino acids. CDR3 DNA, as far as it was read: TGCGCCAGCAGCCAAGAAAGAGGGTATGAGAGGGCATACGAG. Its translation: CASSQERGYERAYE. The entire CDR3 is CASSQERGYERAYEQYF.

This clone was picked up many times. The sequence runs out 3 residues before the end of the CDR3; the remainder is reconstructed from the germline J gene. V and J are TRBV5-1 and TRBJ2-5; 9 positions agree with TRBD1. The CDR3 contains 15 residues. The germline gives CDR1 SGHRS, CDR2 YFSETQ. V trimming: 0 bases; J trimming: 4 bases; junction bases outside the gene matches: 4. Incomplete CDR3 DNA: TGCGCCAGCAGCTTGGAGGGACAGGGAGGAGAGACC. Residues: CASSLEGQGGET. The whole CDR3 protein is CASSLEGQGGETQYF.

This clone was detected many times. The DNA ends 3 residues before the CDR3 does, and the rest of the CDR3 is filled in from the germline J gene. This sequence joins TRBV20-1 and TRBJ2-1, with a tentative D call TRBD2 (6 bases). The V and J ends lost 3 bases and 6 bases respectively, with 15 bases between them. CDR1 is DFQATT, CDR2 SNEGSKA, per germline (reference sequence). The CDR3 sequence is 14 residues long. The CDR3 DNA, read in part, is TGCAGTGCTAGTCTTTTAGCGGAGGTCAATGAG. As protein: CSASLLAEVNE. From start to end, the CDR3 is CSASLLAEVNEQFF.

This clone has ten or more counts. The read ends 3 residues shy of where the CDR3 ends; the end is completed using the germline J gene. This chain links TRBV20-1 with TRBJ2-7; 7 bases are a match to TRBD2. J gave up 1 base and V 1 base, and 7 bases lay outside the gene matches. This CDR3 region has 15 residues. Germline V gene sequence: CDR1 DFQATT, CDR2 SNEGSKA (reference sequence). CDR3 region: CSARVVASGSYEQYF. Incomplete CDR3 DNA: TGCAGTGCTAGAGTTGTTGCTAGCGGATCCTACGAG.

Ten or more counts support this clone. The read finishes 3 residues shy of the CDR3 end, and the germline J gene is used to complete it. The chain carries TRBV12-3 or TRBV12-4 and TRBJ2-1, with TRBD2 as a possible D gene (6 bases). V was shortened by 6 bases and J by 6 bases, with 9 bases between the two germline ends. The CDR3 consists of 12 residues. The part of the CDR3 DNA that was read is TGTGCCAGCAGCCGGGACTCCAATGAG. As protein: CASSRDSNE. The full CDR3 sequence reads CASSRDSNEQFF.

This clone was counted at least ten times. The read stops 3 residues short of the end of the CDR3; the missing end is completed from the germline J gene. The chain uses TRBV5-1 and TRBJ1-3; TRBD1 agrees at 8 bases. There are 16 residues in the CDR3. V lost 0 bases, J lost 2 bases, and 4 bases stayed unmatched. Germline V CDR1 and CDR2: SGHRS, YFSETQ. The sequenced part of the CDR3 DNA is TGCGCCAGCAGCTTGGGACAGGGGACGACTGGAAACACC. This sequence encodes CASSLGQGTTGNT. The whole CDR3 sequence is CASSLGQGTTGNTIYF.

This clone has ten or more counts. The read stops 3 residues short of the end of the CDR3; the missing end is completed from the germline J gene. This sequence joins TRBV7-2 and TRBJ1-6, with D possibly being TRBD1 (5 bases). With 5 bases removed from V and 5 bases from J, the gap between germline ends came to 13 bases. The V gene's germline CDR1 is SGHTA and CDR2 FQGNSA. This CDR3 has 15 residues. CDR3 bases read: TGTGCCAGCAGCCTCCTCCCGGGGGATAATTCACCC. Translated, it gives CASSLLPGDNSP. The entire CDR3 protein reads CASSLLPGDNSPLHF.

This clone was detected many times. Read data end 3 residues before the CDR3 end; the end is taken from the germline J gene. The rearrangement joins TRBV9 to TRBJ2-7; TRBD1 matches at 10 bases. The V segment lost 4 bases and the J segment 0 bases; nucleotides outside the gene matches: 4. CDR1 is SGDLS, CDR2 YYNGEE, per germline. CDR3 length equals 15 residues. The sequenced CDR3 bases are TGTGCCAGCAGCTTGGGACAGGGGAGCTCCTACGAG. Translated: CASSLGQGSSYE. The CDR3, in full, reads CASSLGQGSSYEQYF.

This clone was seen at least ten times. Sequencing ends 3 residues short of the CDR3 end; the germline J gene provides the rest. The chain employs TRBV6-1 and TRBJ2-5; D may be TRBD1 (5 bases). CDR3 length: 15 residues. V was shortened by 1 base and J by 4 bases, with 13 bases between the two germline ends. Germline CDR1 and CDR2: MNHNS and SASEGT. The CDR3 reads CASSEVVGAAETQYF. Incomplete CDR3 DNA: TGTGCCAGCAGTGAAGTGGTAGGGGCGGCAGAGACC.

This clone was recorded many times. The CDR3 goes on 3 residues after the read ends, and that part is filled in from the germline J gene. The chain couples TRBV11-2 to TRBJ1-2; D not certain. V was cut by 5 bases and J by 4 bases, with 8 bases left in between. The CDR3 has 12 residues. The germline gives CDR1 SGHAT, CDR2 FQNNGV. CDR3 sequence reads: CASSTRSYGYTF. The CDR3 DNA, read in part, is TGTGCCAGCAGCACACGTTCCTATGGC.

This clone was recorded at least ten times. The DNA ends 3 residues before the CDR3 does, and the rest of the CDR3 is filled in from the germline J gene. This rearrangement joins TRBV7-2 to TRBJ2-1, with D possibly matching TRBD1 (5 bases). The V end lost 7 bases, the J end lost 6 bases, and 10 bases lay between the germline ends. This CDR3 comprises 12 residues. Germline CDR1 reads SGHTA; CDR2 reads FQGNSA. The CDR3 reads CASTPQGNEQFF. Incomplete CDR3 DNA: TGTGCCAGCACCCCGCAGGGCAATGAG.

In this sample, this clone turned up many times. The read finishes 3 residues shy of the CDR3 end, and the germline J gene is used to complete it. The chain couples TRBV20-1 to TRBJ1-5; TRBD1 aligns across 10 bases. The CDR3 has 14 amino acids. Per the germline V gene, CDR1 is DFQATT and CDR2 is SNEGSKA (reference sequence). The V segment lost 4 bases and the J segment 6 bases; nucleotides outside the gene matches: 6. Partial CDR3 DNA: TGCAGTGCTACGACAGGGGGCGTGGGTCAGCCC. The encoded protein is CSATTGGVGQP. The whole CDR3 reads CSATTGGVGQPQHF.

This clone showed up many times. CDR3 DNA, as far as it was read: TGTGCCAGCAGCTTAGGCTTGGCGGGAGGCCCCACAGATACG. It encodes CASSLGLAGGPTDT. The CDR3 as a whole reads CASSLGLAGGPTDTQYF. V usage is TRBV7-6 and J usage is TRBJ2-3, with 8 nucleotides matching TRBD2. The read terminates 3 residues ahead of where the CDR3 ends, so the germline J gene completes it. V gave up 1 base and J gave up 2 bases; unmatched junction bases: 8. CDR1 and CDR2 from the germline V gene are SGHVS and FNYEAQ. The CDR3 totals 17 residues. The full variable domain, completed using reference TRBV7-6 and TRBJ2-3, is GAGVSQSPRYKVTKRGQDVALRCDPISGHVSLYWYRQALGQGPEFLTYFNYEAQQDKSGLPNDRFSAERPEGSISTLTIQRTEQRDSAMYRCASSLGLAGGPTDTQYFGPGTRLTVL.

In its sample, this clone was seen many times. The read finishes 3 residues shy of the CDR3 end, and the germline J gene is used to complete it. The chain links TRBV6-2 or TRBV6-3 to TRBJ2-5, with unresolved D. CDR1 and CDR2 (germline): MNHEY, SVGEGT. The CDR3 runs 14 residues. V was pared by 4 bases and J by 1 base, with 10 bases between. CDR3 sequence: CASSLLAFQETQYF. CDR3 DNA, as far as it was read: TGTGCCAGCAGTTTGTTGGCTTTCCAAGAGACC.

In its sample, this clone was seen many times. The read ends 3 residues early relative to the CDR3; the germline J gene fills the gap. The chain joins TRBV20-1 to TRBJ1-1; 11 bases line up with TRBD1. Trimming took 2 bases from V and 6 from J; bases not matched to a gene: 5. CDR3 length: 14 residues. Per the germline V gene, CDR1 is DFQATT and CDR2 is SNEGSKA (reference sequence). The CDR3 loop reads CSARLRTGGPEAFF. Incomplete CDR3 DNA: TGCAGTGCTAGACTAAGGACAGGGGGCCCTGAA.

This clone appeared many times. The read comes to an end 3 residues before the CDR3 does, leaving the germline J gene to fill in the end. The chain joins TRBV6-1 to TRBJ2-7; D is perhaps TRBD1 (6 bases). Trimming removed 1 base at V and 1 base at J, with 11 bases between. The germline CDR1 and CDR2 sequences are MNHNS and SASEGT. The CDR3 has 15 residues. The CDR3 bases that were read are TGTGCCAGCAGTGAAGAGGGCAGGGGATCCTACGAG. Protein: CASSEEGRGSYE. The complete CDR3 protein is CASSEEGRGSYEQYF.

This clone was recorded at least ten times. Read data end 3 residues before the CDR3 end; the end is taken from the germline J gene. The chain links TRBV5-1 to TRBJ2-2; 10 nucleotides agree with TRBD2. This CDR3 is 16 amino acids long. Germline trimming cut 7 bases from V and 0 bases from J; bases unmatched to any gene: 6. The germline CDR1 and CDR2 sequences are SGHRS and YFSETQ. Partial CDR3 DNA: TGCGCCAGCTCCCAACTAGCGGGAACGAACACCGGGGAG. It yields the protein CASSQLAGTNTGE. The whole CDR3 is CASSQLAGTNTGELFF.

The sample holds many counts of this clone. The CDR3 end is not reached by the read, which stops 3 residues before it; the germline J gene fills it in. This chain joins TRBV19 and TRBJ1-5, with D possibly matching TRBD1 (5 bases). The V gene lost 3 bases and the J gene lost 3 bases, with 15 bases spanning the gap. Germline assignment: CDR1 LNHDA and CDR2 SQIVND (reference sequence). The CDR3 is 16 residues long. This chain's CDR3 is CASSITTASLNQPQHF. CDR3 bases read: TGTGCCAGTAGTATCACGACAGCTTCCCTCAATCAGCCC. Using reference TRBV19 and TRBJ1-5 for the parts outside the CDR3, the full variable domain is DGGITQSPKYLFRKEGQNVTLSCEQNLNHDAMYWYRQDPGQGLRLIYYSQIVNDFQKGDIAEGYSVSREKKESFPLTVTSAQKNPTAFYLCASSITTASLNQPQHFGDGTRLSIL.

This clone was seen repeatedly, ten times or more. Read data end 3 residues before the CDR3 end; the end is taken from the germline J gene. V gene TRBV2 combines with J gene TRBJ1-1; D is unclear. Trimming pared 7 bases from V and 1 base from J, leaving 13 bases between. The germline CDR1 and CDR2 sequences are SNHLY and FYNNEI. The CDR3 sequence is 14 residues long. The CDR3 reads CASNVERGNTEAFF. The part of the CDR3 DNA that was read is TGTGCCAGCAACGTCGAACGGGGGAACACTGAA. Supplemented by reference TRBV2 and TRBJ1-1, the full variable domain reads EPEVTQTPSHQVTQMGQEVILRCVPISNHLYFYWYRQILGQKVEFLVSFYNNEISEKSEIFDDQFSVERPDGSNFTLKIRSTKLEDSAMYFCASNVERGNTEAFFGQGTRLTVV.